Presented here are 6 T cell receptor beta chains from one specimen sequenced in a study of cytomegalovirus exposure and HLA in healthy donors. PCR used 60 Vbeta primers and 13 Jbeta primers. Here immunoSEQ multiplex PCR was the method, and the copy in TCRdb shows in-frame clones only, minus some. The sample has more than 80,000 clones, roughly four fifths seen once. Material for sequencing was PBMCs. The receptors shown here come from a woman aged 45 to 65 in good health and CMV-seropositive.

In DNA form, the CDR3 reads TGCGCCAGCAGCCGGACAGGCCTAATGAAGGAAAAACTGTTTTTT. It is translated as CASSRTGLMKEKLFF. The chain employs TRBV4-3 and TRBJ1-4; 7 nucleotides agree with TRBD1. Unmatched junction bases numbered 10, after V lost 4 bases and J lost 8 bases. Per germline, CDR1 LGHNA and CDR2 YSLEER. The CDR3 loop spans 15 amino acids.

This sequence joins TRBV7-2 and TRBJ1-2; 8 nucleotides agree with TRBD1. V dropped 0 bases and J dropped 8; count of bases not matched to a gene: 8. The CDR3 covers 15 residues. Germline V gene sequence: CDR1 SGHTA, CDR2 FQGNSA. CDR3 in amino acids: CASSLARTGLSGYTF. The CDR3 nucleotides are TGTGCCAGCAGCTTAGCGAGGACAGGGTTGTCGGGCTACACCTTC.

The chain recombines TRBV5-4 with TRBJ1-2, with TRBD1 matching 7 bases. V shed 5 bases, J shed 4 bases, and the junction held 14 bases outside the gene matches. The length of the CDR3 is 16 residues. Per germline, CDR1 SGHNT and CDR2 YYREEE (reference sequence). CDR3 coding DNA: TGTGCCAGCAGACCGGAGGGACAGTCAAGGAGCTATGGCTACACCTTC. This translates into CASRPEGQSRSYGYTF.

J is TRBJ2-3 and V is TRBV6-6; 7 nucleotides align to TRBD2. The length of the CDR3 is 14 residues. Losses at the gene ends were 3 bases for V and 3 bases for J; bases not matched to a gene: 3. From germline, CDR1 is MNHNY and CDR2 SVGAGI (reference sequence). The CDR3 nucleotides are TGTGCCAGCAGTTATGGGGGGGTGACAGATACGCAGTATTTT. Translating it yields CASSYGGVTDTQYF.

This clone was seen once. This rearrangement joins TRBV10-2 to TRBJ1-5, with 7 bases identical to TRBD1. The CDR3 is 14 residues long. The germline V gene encodes CDR1 WSHSY and CDR2 SAAADI. V shed 6 bases, J shed 3 bases, and the junction held 5 bases outside the gene matches. The CDR3 region is CASRRQGFNQPQHF. The CDR3 DNA is TGCGCCAGCAGAAGACAGGGATTCAATCAGCCCCAGCATTTT.

V is TRBV7-2 and J is TRBJ2-2; 9 bases match TRBD1. Losses at the gene ends were 3 bases for V and 6 bases for J; bases not matched to a gene: 2. This CDR3 spans 14 amino acids. CDR1 is SGHTA, CDR2 FQGNSA, per germline. The CDR3, as DNA: TGTGCCAGCAGCTTGGGACAGGGCCCCGGGGAGCTGTTTTTT. Amino acid sequence: CASSLGQGPGELFF. The variable domain in full, with the rest retrieved from reference TRBV7-2 and TRBJ2-2, is GAGVSQSPSNKVTEKGKDVELRCDPISGHTALYWYRQSLGQGLEFLIYFQGNSAPDKSGLPSDRFSAERTGGSVSTLTIQRTQQEDSAVYLCASSLGQGPGELFFGEGSRLTVL.